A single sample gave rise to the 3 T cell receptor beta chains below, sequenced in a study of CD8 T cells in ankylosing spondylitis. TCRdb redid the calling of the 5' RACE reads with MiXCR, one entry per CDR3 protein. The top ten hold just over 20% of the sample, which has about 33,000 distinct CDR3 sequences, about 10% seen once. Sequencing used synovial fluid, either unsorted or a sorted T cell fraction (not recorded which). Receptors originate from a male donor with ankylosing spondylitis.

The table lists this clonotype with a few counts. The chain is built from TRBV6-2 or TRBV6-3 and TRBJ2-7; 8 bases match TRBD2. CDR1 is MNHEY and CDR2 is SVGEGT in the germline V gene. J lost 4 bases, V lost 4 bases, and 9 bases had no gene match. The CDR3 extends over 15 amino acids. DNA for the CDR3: TGTGCCAGCAGTTTAACACGGGAGGGCCGGTACGAGCAGTACTTC. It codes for CASSLTREGRYEQYF.

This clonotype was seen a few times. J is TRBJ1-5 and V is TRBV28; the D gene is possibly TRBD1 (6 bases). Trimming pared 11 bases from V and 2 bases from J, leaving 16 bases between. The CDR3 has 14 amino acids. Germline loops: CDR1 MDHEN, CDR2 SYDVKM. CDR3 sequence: CASCGGYGNQPQHF. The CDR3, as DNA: TGTGCCTCGTGCGGGGGCTACGGCAATCAGCCCCAGCATTTT.

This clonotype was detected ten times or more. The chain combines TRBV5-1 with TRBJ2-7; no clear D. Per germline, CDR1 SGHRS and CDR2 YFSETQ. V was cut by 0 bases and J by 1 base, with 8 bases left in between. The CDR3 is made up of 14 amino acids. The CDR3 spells CASSLGTASYEQYF. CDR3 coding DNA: TGCGCCAGCAGCTTGGGAACAGCGTCCTACGAGCAGTACTTC.